This TCR beta chain originates from a study of T cells in localized non-small cell lung cancer. This clone occurred a few times. Its antigen remains unknown. Two independent pathologists confirmed no atypia in lung taken at least 2 cm from tumor. Generated by immunoSEQ multiplex PCR, the TCRdb table keeps only in-frame clones and is missing some. The sample carries 900 or so clones, 20% to 25% recorded once. The study, taken as a whole, reports: With higher T cell density in blood came longer overall survival. It was uninvolved adjacent lung that showed the highest T cell clonality, exceeding tumor. Turning up in adjacent lung were a median around 50 of the top 100 tumor clones.

The sample here was normal lung tissue next to the tumor, taken before any cancer treatment. The receptor comes from a woman aged 35 to 75 with stage III lung adenocarcinoma.

The CDR3 DNA is TGTGCCAGCAGCTTAGGGGGAACTCGTAGGGTCAATGAGCAGTTCTTC. It codes for CASSLGGTRRVNEQFF. The rearrangement joins TRBV13 to TRBJ2-1; D is unclear. V gave up 0 bases and J gave up 6 bases, with 15 bases separating them. The CDR3 extends over 16 amino acids. Germline CDR1 and CDR2: PRHDT and FYEKMQ (reference sequence).